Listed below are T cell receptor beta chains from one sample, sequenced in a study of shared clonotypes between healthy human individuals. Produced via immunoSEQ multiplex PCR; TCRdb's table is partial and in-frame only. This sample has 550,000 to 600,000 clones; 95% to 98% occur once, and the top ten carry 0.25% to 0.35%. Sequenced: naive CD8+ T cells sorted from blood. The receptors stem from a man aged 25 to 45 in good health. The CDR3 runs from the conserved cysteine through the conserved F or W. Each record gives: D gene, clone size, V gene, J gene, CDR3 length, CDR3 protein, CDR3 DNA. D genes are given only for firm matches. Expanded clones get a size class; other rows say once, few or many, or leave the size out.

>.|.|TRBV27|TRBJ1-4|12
CASSSNEEKLFF
TGTGCCAGCAGTTCCAACGAAGAAAAACTGTTTTTT
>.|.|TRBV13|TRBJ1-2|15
CASSFGNLGVSGYTF
TGTGCCAGCAGCTTCGGGAACCTAGGGGTGAGTGGCTACACCTTC
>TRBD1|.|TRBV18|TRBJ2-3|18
CASSLTLRDRESTDTQYF
TGTGCCAGCTCACTGACCCTCCGGGACAGGGAGAGCACAGATACGCAGTATTTT
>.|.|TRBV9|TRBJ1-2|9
CASGYGYTF
TGTGCCAGCGGCTATGGCTACACCTTC
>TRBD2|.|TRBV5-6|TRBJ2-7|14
CASSMAGTSNEQYF
TGTGCCAGCAGCATGGCCGGGACTAGCAACGAGCAGTACTTC
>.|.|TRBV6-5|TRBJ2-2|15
CASSSAGEDTGELFF
TGTGCCAGCAGTTCGGCAGGGGAGGATACCGGGGAGCTGTTTTTT
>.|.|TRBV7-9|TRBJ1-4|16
CASSSDIRKVNEKLFF
TGTGCCAGCAGCTCGGACATTCGGAAGGTCAATGAAAAACTGTTTTTT
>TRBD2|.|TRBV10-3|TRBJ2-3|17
CAISDPGGGGSTDTQYF
TGTGCCATCAGTGATCCCGGGGGGGGAGGTAGCACAGATACGCAGTATTTT
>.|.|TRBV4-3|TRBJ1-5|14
CASSQVSGNQPQHF
TGCGCCAGCAGCCAAGTGTCAGGGAATCAGCCCCAGCATTTT
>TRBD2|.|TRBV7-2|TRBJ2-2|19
CASSFPGLAGEQNTGELFF
TGTGCCAGCAGCTTCCCGGGACTAGCGGGAGAACAAAACACCGGGGAGCTGTTTTTT
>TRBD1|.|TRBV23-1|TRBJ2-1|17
CASSRPTGQGAHNEQFF
TGCGCCAGCAGTCGCCCGACGGGACAGGGGGCCCACAATGAGCAGTTCTTC
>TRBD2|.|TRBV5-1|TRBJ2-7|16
CASSLALAGGSQEQYF
TGCGCCAGCAGCTTGGCACTAGCGGGAGGATCGCAGGAGCAGTACTTC
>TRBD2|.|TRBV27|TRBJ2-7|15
CASSYSLAGGYEQYF
TGTGCCAGCAGTTACTCACTAGCGGGTGGCTACGAGCAGTACTTC
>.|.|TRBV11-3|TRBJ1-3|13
CASSSPQGNTIYF
TGTGCCAGCAGCTCCCCTCAAGGAAACACCATATATTTT
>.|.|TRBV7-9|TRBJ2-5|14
CASSLEVSPETQYF
TGTGCCAGCAGCTTAGAGGTCAGCCCAGAGACCCAGTACTTC
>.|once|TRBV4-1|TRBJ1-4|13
CASSPHSWVGVFF
TGCGCCAGCAGCCCACACTCGTGGGTCGGGGTGTTTTTT
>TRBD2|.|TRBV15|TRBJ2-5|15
CATSSSGRNQETQYF
TGTGCCACCAGCTCTAGCGGGCGGAATCAAGAGACCCAGTACTTC
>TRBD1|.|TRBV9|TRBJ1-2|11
CASRTGQGYTF
TGTGCCAGCAGGACAGGGCAAGGCTACACCTTC
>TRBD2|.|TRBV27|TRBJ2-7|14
CASRSSGRQNEQYF
TGTGCCAGCAGATCGAGCGGGAGGCAAAACGAGCAGTACTTC
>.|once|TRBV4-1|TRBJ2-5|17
CASSQPPHEVDQETQYF
TGCGCCAGCAGCCAACCACCCCACGAGGTCGACCAAGAGACCCAGTACTTC
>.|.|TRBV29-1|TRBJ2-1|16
CSVEDRTPGNYNEQFF
TGCAGCGTTGAAGATCGGACACCGGGAAACTACAATGAGCAGTTCTTC
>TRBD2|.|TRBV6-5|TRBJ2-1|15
CASSYSLAGVNEQFF
TGTGCCAGCAGTTACTCGCTAGCGGGAGTGAATGAGCAGTTCTTC
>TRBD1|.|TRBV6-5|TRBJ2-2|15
CASSYYRGPVGELFF
TGTGCCAGCAGTTACTACAGGGGGCCGGTCGGGGAGCTGTTTTTT
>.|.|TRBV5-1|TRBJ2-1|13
CASSSDNHNEQFF
TGCGCCAGCAGCTCCGACAACCACAATGAGCAGTTCTTC
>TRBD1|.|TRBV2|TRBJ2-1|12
CACRDRYNEQFF
TGTGCCTGTCGGGACAGGTACAATGAGCAGTTCTTC
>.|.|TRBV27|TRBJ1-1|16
CASRRVDAGLNTEAFF
TGTGCCAGCAGGAGGGTTGACGCTGGCCTGAACACTGAAGCTTTCTTT
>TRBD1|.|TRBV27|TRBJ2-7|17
CASSSRTTGTGGYEQYF
TGTGCCAGCAGTTCGAGAACGACCGGGACAGGGGGCTACGAGCAGTACTTC
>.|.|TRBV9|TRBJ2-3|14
CASSPPERTDTQYF
TGTGCCAGCAGCCCCCCTGAACGCACAGATACGCAGTATTTT
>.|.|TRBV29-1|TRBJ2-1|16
CSVEPLGTDSYNEQFF
TGCAGCGTTGAACCCTTGGGGACTGACTCCTACAATGAGCAGTTCTTC
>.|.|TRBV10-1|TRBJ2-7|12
CASSESSYEQYF
TGCGCCAGCAGTGAGTCTTCCTACGAGCAGTACTTC
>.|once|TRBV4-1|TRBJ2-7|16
CASSQDQAGFFYEQYF
TGCGCCAGCAGCCAAGATCAAGCAGGGTTCTTCTACGAGCAGTACTTC
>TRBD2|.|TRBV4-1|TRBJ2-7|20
CASSRSALAGAPVQSYEQYF
TGCGCCAGCAGCCGATCAGCACTAGCGGGTGCACCCGTCCAGTCCTACGAGCAGTACTTC
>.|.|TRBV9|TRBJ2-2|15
CASSIPGVDTGELFF
TGTGCCAGCAGCATCCCGGGGGTCGACACCGGGGAGCTGTTTTTT
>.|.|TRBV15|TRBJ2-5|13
CAIGRLLQETQYF
TGTGCCATAGGACGATTACTACAAGAGACCCAGTACTTC
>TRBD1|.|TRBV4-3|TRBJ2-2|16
CASSPLGQENTGELFF
TGCGCCAGCAGCCCATTGGGACAGGAGAACACCGGGGAGCTGTTTTTT
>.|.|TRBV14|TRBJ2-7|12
CASSRRGYEQYF
TGTGCCAGCAGCCGAAGGGGGTACGAGCAGTACTTC
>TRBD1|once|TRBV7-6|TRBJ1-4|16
CASSSRTGGSNEKLFF
TGTGCCAGCAGCTCCCGTACAGGGGGTAGTAATGAAAAACTGTTTTTT
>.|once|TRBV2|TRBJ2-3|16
CASSEAGAAGTDTQYF
TGTGCCAGCAGTGAAGCTGGGGCAGCGGGCACAGATACGCAGTATTTT
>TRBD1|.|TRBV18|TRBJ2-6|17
CASSPRQGALGANVLTF
TGTGCCAGCTCACCACGACAGGGGGCGCTTGGGGCCAACGTCCTGACTTTC
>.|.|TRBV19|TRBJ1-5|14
CASSIGDSNQPQHF
TGTGCCAGTAGTATCGGAGATAGCAATCAGCCCCAGCATTTT